The 17 T cell receptor beta chains below all came from one sample that was sequenced in a study of CD8 T cells in Susac syndrome. A quantity of roughly 0.5 to 1 ug RNA underwent reverse transcription using random hexamers. TCRdb passed the immunoSEQ multiplex PCR reads through MiXCR, listing each CDR3 protein once. The data hold roughly 140,000 distinct CDR3 sequences, with around 95% observed a single time. The sequencing input was CD8+ T cells from PBMCs. These receptors were obtained from a human donor with multiple sclerosis.

The chain employs TRBV7-9 and TRBJ2-5; 7 bases are a match to TRBD1. The CDR3 covers 16 residues. CDR1 is SEHNR, CDR2 FQNEAQ, per germline (reference sequence). V was clipped by 3 bases and J by 0 bases; unmatched bases: 7. CDR3 sequence: CASSFNRDRHQETQYF. The CDR3 nucleotides read TGTGCCAGCAGCTTCAACCGGGACAGACACCAAGAGACCCAGTACTTC.

This clonotype came up once. V and J are TRBV19 and TRBJ2-7, with 10 bases identical to TRBD1. The CDR3 has 14 amino acids. Germline CDR1 reads LNHDA; CDR2 reads SQIVND (reference sequence). J lost 4 bases, V lost 6 bases, and 6 bases had no gene match. The DNA for the CDR3 is TGTGCCAGTAGCACGACAGGGGGCGAGTACGAGCAGTACTTC. Its translation is CASSTTGGEYEQYF.

The chain has TRBV3-1 and TRBJ2-1; 11 bases map to TRBD2. CDR1 is LGHDT, CDR2 YNNKEL, per germline (reference sequence). V lost 1 base, J lost 2 bases, and 1 base stayed unmatched. CDR3 size: 16 residues. The CDR3 is CASSQGSGGAYNEQFF. For the CDR3, the DNA is TGTGCCAGCAGCCAAGGTAGCGGGGGGGCCTACAATGAGCAGTTCTTC.

This clonotype turned up a few times. V gene TRBV27 combines with J gene TRBJ2-3; D call uncertain. The germline CDR1 and CDR2 sequences are MNHEY and SMNVEV (reference sequence). V lost 7 bases and J 6 bases, leaving 8 bases between the germline ends. This CDR3 comprises 11 residues. The CDR3 protein is CASTSGDTQYF. The CDR3 nucleotides read TGTGCCAGCACCTCCGGCGATACGCAGTATTTT.

The chain links TRBV7-9 to TRBJ2-7, with a tentative D call TRBD1 (5 bases). Germline V gene lookup returns CDR1 SEHNR and CDR2 FQNEAQ (reference sequence). The length of the CDR3 is 12 residues. V gave up 5 bases and J gave up 5 bases, with 10 bases separating them. The CDR3 nucleotides are TGTGCCAGCAGCCAGGGCGGTCACGAGCAGTACTTC. It specifies CASSQGGHEQYF. The variable domain in full, with the rest retrieved from reference TRBV7-9 and TRBJ2-7, is DTGVSQNPRHKITKRGQNVTFRCDPISEHNRLYWYRQTLGQGPEFLTYFQNEAQLEKSRLLSDRFSAERPKGSFSTLEIQRTEQGDSAMYLCASSQGGHEQYFGPGTRLTVT.

The chain carries TRBV28 and TRBJ2-1; weak D call: TRBD2 (6 bases). Per germline, CDR1 MDHEN and CDR2 SYDVKM. This CDR3 contains 13 residues. V lost 5 bases and J 6 bases, leaving 11 bases between the germline ends. The CDR3 protein is CASSGGLRNEQFF. In DNA, the CDR3 is TGTGCCAGCAGTGGGGGACTTCGCAATGAGCAGTTCTTC.

V gene TRBV12-3 or TRBV12-4 combines with J gene TRBJ2-7, with no clear D. This CDR3 comprises 13 residues. Trimming left V 6 bases short and J 3 bases short, with 12 bases between. CDR3 coding DNA: TGTGCCAGCAGCTCTACCGGGTACTACGAGCAGTACTTC. Translation gives CASSSTGYYEQYF.

The chain recombines TRBV20-1 with TRBJ1-6, with D perhaps matching TRBD1 (6 bases). The V gene's germline CDR1 is DFQATT and CDR2 SNEGSKA (reference sequence). The CDR3 consists of 16 residues. Trimming cost V 1 base and J 0 bases, with 10 bases left between them. CDR3 nucleotides: TGCAGTGCTAGAGGGACAGCGAGCTCCTATAATTCACCCCTCCACTTT. Translation gives CSARGTASSYNSPLHF.

This rearrangement joins TRBV7-2 to TRBJ2-5; D perhaps matches TRBD2 (5 bases). V lost 5 bases to trimming and J lost 4 bases, with 14 bases between them. Germline V gene lookup returns CDR1 SGHTA and CDR2 FQGNSA. This CDR3 region has 14 residues. CDR3 sequence: CASSPGGGLETQYF. The DNA for the CDR3 is TGTGCCAGCAGCCCCGGAGGCGGCCTAGAGACCCAGTACTTC. Together with reference TRBV7-2 and TRBJ2-5, the CDR3 gives the full variable domain: GAGVSQSPSNKVTEKGKDVELRCDPISGHTALYWYRQSLGQGLEFLIYFQGNSAPDKSGLPSDRFSAERTGGSVSTLTIQRTQQEDSAVYLCASSPGGGLETQYFGPGTRLLVL.

The V call is TRBV12-3 or TRBV12-4, the J call TRBJ2-1; the match to TRBD2 covers 11 bases. Trimming removed 4 bases from V and 7 bases from J; junction bases left unmatched: 15. The CDR3 sequence is 18 residues long. CDR3: CASSSTGIGTSGTNEQFF. In nucleotides, the CDR3 is TGTGCCAGCAGTTCGACAGGAATTGGGACTAGCGGAACAAATGAGCAGTTCTTC.

The gene calls are TRBV20-1 and TRBJ2-7, with TRBD1 matching 7 bases. Germline-derived CDR1 and CDR2 are DFQATT and SNEGSKA (reference sequence). The CDR3 covers 14 residues. The V and J ends lost 3 bases and 5 bases, in that order; junction bases with no gene match: 10. The CDR3 reads CSASNQGVSNEQYF. The CDR3 DNA sequence: TGCAGTGCTAGTAACCAGGGGGTTAGCAACGAGCAGTACTTC.

The chain links TRBV7-9 to TRBJ1-2; D call uncertain. The CDR3 runs to 12 residues. Looked up from germline, CDR1 is SEHNR and CDR2 is FQNEAQ (reference sequence). Trimming removed 7 bases at V and 3 bases at J, with 9 bases between. CDR3 loop: CASNSGDYGYTF. Written as DNA, the CDR3 is TGTGCCAGCAACTCAGGAGACTATGGCTACACCTTC.

The chain is built from TRBV9 and TRBJ1-4; D is ambiguous. CDR1 and CDR2 (germline): SGDLS, YYNGEE. V was shortened by 1 base and J by 12 bases, with 16 bases between the two germline ends. CDR3 length equals 14 residues. The CDR3 DNA follows: TGTGCCAGCAGCGTACGGCGGGAGCCAAGGGAACTGTTTTTT. Protein sequence: CASSVRREPRELFF. Drawing the rest from reference TRBV9 and TRBJ1-4, the complete variable domain is DSGVTQTPKHLITATGQRVTLRCSPRSGDLSVYWYQQSLDQGLQFLIQYYNGEERAKGNILERFSAQQFPDLHSELNLSSLELGDSALYFCASSVRREPRELFFGSGTQLSVL.

This clonotype was observed a single time. The chain employs TRBV7-2 and TRBJ2-5; TRBD1 or TRBD2 may be the D gene (5 bases each). V gave up 1 base and J gave up 10 bases, with 7 bases separating them. CDR1 is SGHTA, CDR2 FQGNSA, per germline. The CDR3 has 11 amino acids. The CDR3 coding sequence is TGTGCCAGCAGCTTAGGAGGGGACCAGTACTTC. Translated: CASSLGGDQYF.

J is TRBJ1-1 and V is TRBV30; D might be TRBD1 (6 bases). This CDR3 region has 11 residues. Deletions cut 5 bases from V and 5 bases from J, with 9 bases between. The germline gives CDR1 GTSNPN, CDR2 SVGIG (reference sequence). Here the CDR3 reads CAWGTLTEAFF. In DNA, the CDR3 is TGTGCCTGGGGGACATTGACTGAAGCTTTCTTT.

The V gene is TRBV6-5, the J gene TRBJ1-4; no firm D call. There are 12 residues in the CDR3. V lost 5 bases and J 11 bases, leaving 12 bases between the germline ends. Germline assignment: CDR1 MNHEY and CDR2 SVGAGI. The chain's CDR3 is CASSAPSWKLFF. The CDR3 DNA sequence: TGTGCCAGCAGTGCCCCGTCCTGGAAACTGTTTTTT.

The V call is TRBV18, the J call TRBJ1-1; 12 nucleotides align to TRBD1. The CDR3 has 18 amino acids. V shed 0 bases and J 6 bases; nucleotides not matched to a gene: 11. Germline CDR1 is KGHSH and CDR2 is LQKENI. The CDR3 protein is CASSPPPGTGGLVSEAFF. The CDR3 bases are TGTGCCAGCTCACCACCACCCGGGACAGGGGGCTTGGTATCTGAAGCTTTCTTT. Looking up the rest from reference TRBV18 and TRBJ1-1 gives the full variable domain: NAGVMQNPRHLVRRRGQEARLRCSPMKGHSHVYWYRQLPEEGLKFMVYLQKENIIDESGMPKERFSAEFPKEGPSILRIQQVVRGDSAAYFCASSPPPGTGGLVSEAFFGQGTRLTVV.